A selection of T cell receptor beta chains follows, all from one sample in a study of blood T cell repertoires in COVID-19. Using immunoSEQ multiplex PCR, the repertoire was profiled, and TCRdb retains in-frame clones only, with some absent. The sample records roughly 250,000 clones, 83% being singletons. Sequences were obtained from PBMCs or T cells enriched from blood (not recorded which). All receptors come from a woman in her thirties or forties who had been exposed to COVID-19. Each CDR3 is given with its conserved first and last residue. D genes are given only for firm matches. Clone size appears in some rows only: once, few, many, or a class for an expanded clone.

v_gene,j_gene,d_gene,abundance,CDR3aa,CDR3nt
TRBV2,TRBJ1-1,NA,many,CASSAWGGRGETEAFF,TGTGCCAGCAGTGCTTGGGGAGGGCGAGGTGAAACTGAAGCTTTCTTT
TRBV28,TRBJ2-3,TRBD2,NA,CASSWASGAGTDTQYF,TGTGCCAGCAGCTGGGCTAGCGGGGCTGGCACAGATACGCAGTATTTT
TRBV5-1,TRBJ1-1,NA,NA,CASSLVQGGITEAFF,TGCGCCAGCAGCTTGGTTCAGGGTGGTATCACTGAAGCTTTCTTT
TRBV6-5,TRBJ1-2,NA,NA,CATTPISNYGYTF,TGTGCCACCACACCAATCTCTAACTATGGCTACACCTTC
TRBV7-2,TRBJ2-7,NA,NA,CASNLGGSTYEQYF,TGTGCCAGCAACTTAGGCGGCAGCACCTACGAGCAGTACTTC
TRBV7-2,TRBJ1-1,TRBD1,NA,CASSRSGGNTEAFF,TGTGCCAGCAGTCGGTCAGGGGGGAACACTGAAGCTTTCTTT
TRBV19,TRBJ2-2,NA,once,CASSRERTGELFF,TGTGCCAGTAGTCGGGAAAGGACCGGGGAGCTGTTTTTT
TRBV29-1,TRBJ2-5,TRBD1,NA,CSVGRGLGETQYF,TGCAGCGTTGGCAGGGGGTTGGGAGAGACCCAGTACTTC
TRBV5-4,TRBJ1-1,NA,few,CASSLAQNTEAFF,TGTGCCAGCAGCTTGGCCCAGAACACTGAAGCTTTCTTT
TRBV12-5,TRBJ1-1,NA,NA,CASGSLRDTVFTEAFF,TGTGCTAGTGGTTCCCTCCGGGACACCGTTTTCACTGAAGCTTTCTTT
TRBV27,TRBJ1-1,NA,NA,CASSSPGDLNTEAFF,TGTGCCAGCAGTTCCCCCGGCGACTTGAACACTGAAGCTTTCTTT
TRBV5-1,TRBJ2-1,TRBD1,NA,CASRGQDSYNEQFF,TGCGCCAGCCGAGGACAGGACTCCTACAATGAGCAGTTCTTC
TRBV15,TRBJ1-4,NA,many,CATSPMLGEKLFF,TGTGCCACCAGCCCTATGCTTGGTGAAAAACTGTTTTTT
TRBV7-9,TRBJ1-1,TRBD1,NA,CASSPQRFRDRAASEAFF,TGTGCCAGCAGCCCGCAGAGGTTTCGGGACAGGGCTGCTAGTGAAGCTTTCTTT
TRBV5-1,TRBJ2-2,TRBD1,many,CASSPRGPVNTGELFF,TGCGCCAGCAGCCCCAGGGGGCCGGTTAACACCGGGGAGCTGTTTTTT
TRBV6-5,TRBJ2-1,TRBD2,once,CASITSGGNEQFF,TGTGCCAGTATAACTAGCGGGGGTAATGAGCAGTTCTTC
TRBV28,TRBJ2-7,NA,NA,CASSLYEQYF,TGTGCCAGCAGTCTTTACGAGCAGTACTTC
TRBV25-1,TRBJ2-7,NA,NA,CASSEKIFEQYF,TGTGCCAGCAGTGAAAAAATCTTCGAGCAGTACTTC
TRBV4-3,TRBJ1-2,NA,NA,CASSQETRASGPGNGYTF,TGCGCCAGCAGCCAAGAAACAAGAGCCAGTGGACCAGGGAATGGCTACACCTTC
TRBV4-3,TRBJ2-6,NA,NA,CASSQGAVSSGANVLTF,TGCGCCAGCAGCCAAGGGGCTGTTAGCTCTGGGGCCAACGTCCTGACTTTC
TRBV6-5,TRBJ1-3,NA,once,CASSYDTGSSGNTIYF,TGTGCCAGCAGTTACGATACAGGTTCCTCTGGAAACACCATATATTTT
TRBV12-3/TRBV12-4,TRBJ2-7,TRBD1,NA,CASSRQGYEQYF,TGTGCCAGCAGTAGACAGGGCTACGAGCAGTACTTC
TRBV7-2,TRBJ1-6,TRBD1,NA,CASSWVGTGGTDSPLHF,TGTGCCAGCAGCTGGGTCGGGACAGGGGGGACGGATTCACCCCTCCACTTT
TRBV7-8,TRBJ1-3,NA,once,CASSDPVYRARNTIYF,TGTGCCAGCAGCGATCCGGTATACAGGGCTAGGAACACCATATATTTT
TRBV6-5,TRBJ1-3,NA,once,CASEMRTLGNTIYF,TGTGCCAGCGAGATGAGGACTCTCGGAAACACCATATATTTT
TRBV7-9,TRBJ2-5,TRBD2,NA,CASSPQGLAGGNQETQYF,TGTGCCAGCAGCCCGCAGGGACTAGCGGGGGGCAACCAAGAGACCCAGTACTTC
TRBV6-5,TRBJ1-2,NA,NA,CASSPPPDRFYGYTF,TGTGCCAGCAGTCCACCCCCCGACAGGTTCTATGGCTACACCTTC
TRBV6-2/TRBV6-3,TRBJ1-2,NA,NA,CASSLWASTDYGYTF,TGTGCCAGCAGTCTCTGGGCTTCGACAGATTATGGCTACACCTTC
TRBV24-1,TRBJ1-1,NA,NA,CATGQNTEAFF,TGTGCCACGGGACAGAACACTGAAGCTTTCTTT
TRBV4-1,TRBJ1-1,TRBD1,once,CASSHWTGSDTEAFF,TGCGCCAGCAGCCACTGGACAGGGTCCGACACTGAAGCTTTCTTT
TRBV10-1,TRBJ1-1,TRBD1,NA,CASRSRLVGGGGPGNTEAFF,TGCGCCAGCAGAAGTCGGTTGGTAGGGGGCGGAGGTCCCGGGAACACTGAAGCTTTCTTT
TRBV5-1,TRBJ2-7,TRBD2,NA,CASSWTSGVDSYEQYF,TGCGCCAGCAGCTGGACTAGCGGGGTGGACTCCTACGAGCAGTACTTC
TRBV28,TRBJ1-1,TRBD1,NA,CASSPLPAGGNTEAFF,TGTGCCAGCAGCCCTCTCCCAGCAGGGGGGAACACTGAAGCTTTCTTT
TRBV29-1,TRBJ1-2,TRBD1,few,CSVEDPQTGFGGYTF,TGCAGCGTTGAAGATCCCCAGACAGGGTTCGGTGGCTACACCTTC
TRBV6-6,TRBJ1-6,TRBD1,NA,CASRLRTGHEESPLHF,TGTGCCAGCAGACTACGGACAGGGCATGAAGAATCACCCCTCCACTTT